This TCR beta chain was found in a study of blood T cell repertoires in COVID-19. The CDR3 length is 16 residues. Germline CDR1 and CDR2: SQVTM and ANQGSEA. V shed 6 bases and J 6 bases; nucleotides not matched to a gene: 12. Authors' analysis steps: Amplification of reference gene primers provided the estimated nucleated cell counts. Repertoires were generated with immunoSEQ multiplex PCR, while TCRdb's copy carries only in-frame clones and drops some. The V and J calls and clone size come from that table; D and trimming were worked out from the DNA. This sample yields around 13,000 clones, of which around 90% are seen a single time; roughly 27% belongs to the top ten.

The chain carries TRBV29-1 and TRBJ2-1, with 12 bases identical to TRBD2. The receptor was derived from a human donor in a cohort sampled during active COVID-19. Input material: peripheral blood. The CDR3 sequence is CSVPGASGGAGNEQFF. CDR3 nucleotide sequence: TGCAGCGTCCCGGGGGCTAGCGGGGGGGCTGGCAATGAGCAGTTCTTC.